One sample yielded the 2 T cell receptor beta chains listed below, sequenced in a study of identical twins. Each CDR3 protein is one row after TCRdb ran MiXCR on the 5' RACE reads. The sample has about 530,000 distinct CDR3 sequences; around 15% are singletons. These data are also associated with another study on yellow fever vaccine responses in identical twins.

Sample: CD4+ T cells sorted from blood. These receptors were taken from a woman aged 18-29 years in good health.

This clonotype was seen a few times. The chain couples TRBV20-1 to TRBJ2-5; 9 bases are a match to TRBD1. CDR1 DFQATT and CDR2 SNEGSKA come from the germline V gene (reference sequence). This CDR3 is built from 13 residues. The V segment lost 6 bases and the J segment 2 bases; nucleotides outside the gene matches: 4. This chain's CDR3 is CSAAQGAQETQYF. CDR3 DNA: TGCAGTGCAGCACAGGGGGCTCAAGAGACCCAGTACTTC.

This clonotype was counted a few times. The chain joins TRBV10-2 to TRBJ1-1; possible D gene TRBD1, 6 bases. With 8 bases removed from V and 5 bases from J, the gap between germline ends came to 15 bases. In germline, CDR1 is WSHSY, CDR2 SAAADI. CDR3 length equals 13 residues. CDR3: CASALGGQTEAFF. CDR3 coding DNA: TGCGCCAGCGCGTTAGGGGGGCAAACTGAAGCTTTCTTT.